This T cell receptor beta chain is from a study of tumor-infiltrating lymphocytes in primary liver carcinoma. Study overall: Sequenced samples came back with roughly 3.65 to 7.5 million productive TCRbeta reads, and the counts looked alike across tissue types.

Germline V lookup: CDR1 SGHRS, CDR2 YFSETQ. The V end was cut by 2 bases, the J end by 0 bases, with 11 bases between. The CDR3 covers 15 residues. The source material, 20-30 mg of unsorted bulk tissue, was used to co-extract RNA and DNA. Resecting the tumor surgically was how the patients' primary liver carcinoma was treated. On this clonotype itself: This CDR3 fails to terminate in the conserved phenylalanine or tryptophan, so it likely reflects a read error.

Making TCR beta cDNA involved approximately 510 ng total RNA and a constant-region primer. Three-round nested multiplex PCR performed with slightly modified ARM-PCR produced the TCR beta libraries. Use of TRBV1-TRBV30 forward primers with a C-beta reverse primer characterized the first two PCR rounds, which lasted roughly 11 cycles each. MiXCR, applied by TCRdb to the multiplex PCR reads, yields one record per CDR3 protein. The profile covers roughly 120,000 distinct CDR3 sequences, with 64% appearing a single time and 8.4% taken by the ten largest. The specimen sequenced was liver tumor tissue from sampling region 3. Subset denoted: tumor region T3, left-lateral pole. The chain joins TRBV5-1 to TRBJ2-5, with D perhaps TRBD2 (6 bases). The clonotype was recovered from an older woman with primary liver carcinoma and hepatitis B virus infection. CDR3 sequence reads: CASSFAGTYQETQYL. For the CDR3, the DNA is TGCGCCAGCAGCTTCGCGGGAACCTACCAAGAGACCCAGTACCTC.